A selection of T cell receptor beta chains follows, all from one sample in a study of blood T cell repertoires in COVID-19. Only in-frame clones appear in the TCRdb table, and some are missing; sequencing was by immunoSEQ multiplex PCR. The data contain approximately 140,000 clones, approximately 81% of them seen just once; the ten biggest clones take up 35% to 40%. Sequenced input: peripheral blood. The receptors stem from a human donor in a cohort sampled during active COVID-19. CDR3s leave out the opening cysteine and the closing phenylalanine or tryptophan.

j_call: TRBJ2-5; v_call: TRBV5-6; cdr3_aa: ASSLPSEVETQY
j_call: TRBJ1-5; v_call: TRBV19; cdr3_aa: ASSLRGPQH
j_call: TRBJ1-4; v_call: TRBV5-1; cdr3_aa: ASSLGQMEKLF
j_call: TRBJ1-2; v_call: TRBV11-2; cdr3_aa: ASSLGQGTSYGYT
j_call: TRBJ1-2; v_call: TRBV27; cdr3_aa: ASSLLGSWGYT
j_call: TRBJ2-7; v_call: TRBV28; cdr3_aa: ASSFPRGPYEQY
j_call: TRBJ1-1; v_call: TRBV7-3; cdr3_aa: ASSLSGGGRAEAF
j_call: TRBJ1-6; v_call: TRBV5-4; cdr3_aa: ASSLERGNSPLH
j_call: TRBJ2-1; v_call: TRBV9; cdr3_aa: ASSGGTSGSEQF
j_call: TRBJ2-7; v_call: TRBV30; cdr3_aa: AWIPDRRLEGEQY
j_call: TRBJ1-2; v_call: TRBV2; cdr3_aa: ASSELRGDGYT
j_call: TRBJ1-1; v_call: TRBV28; cdr3_aa: ASSPQIINTEAF
j_call: TRBJ1-1; v_call: TRBV5-1; cdr3_aa: ASSLQGGREAF
j_call: TRBJ1-1; v_call: TRBV11-3; cdr3_aa: ASSLDSTRDRETF
j_call: TRBJ1-5; v_call: TRBV5-8; cdr3_aa: ASSLDRVQPQH
j_call: TRBJ2-2; v_call: TRBV30; cdr3_aa: AWSDGDRDNGELF
j_call: TRBJ2-6; v_call: TRBV28; cdr3_aa: ASSRGDMGYSGANVLT
j_call: TRBJ1-5; v_call: TRBV6-1; cdr3_aa: ASSEGGGDQPQH
j_call: TRBJ2-2; v_call: TRBV30; cdr3_aa: AGGKGGAGGELF
j_call: TRBJ1-2; v_call: TRBV7-6; cdr3_aa: ASSPGYGYT
j_call: TRBJ2-3; v_call: TRBV6-2/TRBV6-3; cdr3_aa: ASSSIRRGADTQY
j_call: TRBJ2-7; v_call: TRBV9; cdr3_aa: ASSVGGNSYEQY
j_call: TRBJ2-1; v_call: TRBV7-3; cdr3_aa: ASSLGLASSGEQF
j_call: TRBJ2-5; v_call: TRBV5-4; cdr3_aa: ASSPGTSQETQY
j_call: TRBJ1-4; v_call: TRBV7-2; cdr3_aa: ASSQGQGMEKLF
j_call: TRBJ1-1; v_call: TRBV6-5; cdr3_aa: ASSTTGGVTEAF
j_call: TRBJ1-6; v_call: TRBV7-2; cdr3_aa: ASSLAQGHYNSPLH
j_call: TRBJ2-7; v_call: TRBV5-1; cdr3_aa: ASSQTPDKSSYEQY
j_call: TRBJ1-1; v_call: TRBV7-2; cdr3_aa: ASSFHGRANTEAF
j_call: TRBJ2-2; v_call: TRBV30; cdr3_aa: AWSRTGFSGELF
j_call: TRBJ2-7; v_call: TRBV6-2/TRBV6-3; cdr3_aa: ASSYGEGYEQY
j_call: TRBJ2-3; v_call: TRBV7-9; cdr3_aa: ASSLGQGGTDTQY
j_call: TRBJ1-2; v_call: TRBV9; cdr3_aa: ASSVVTGVDGYT
j_call: TRBJ1-6; v_call: TRBV6-5; cdr3_aa: ASSNGAGSPLH
j_call: TRBJ1-1; v_call: TRBV19; cdr3_aa: ASSKQGWAEAF
j_call: TRBJ1-3; v_call: TRBV28; cdr3_aa: ASSLWQGTGNTIY
j_call: TRBJ2-1; v_call: TRBV6-5; cdr3_aa: ASSYHGGGTNEQF
j_call: TRBJ2-1; v_call: TRBV7-8; cdr3_aa: ASSFRQSSYNEQF
j_call: TRBJ2-7; v_call: TRBV5-8; cdr3_aa: ASSSTGGLREQY
j_call: TRBJ2-7; v_call: TRBV6-5; cdr3_aa: ASSVTGTAVEQY
j_call: TRBJ1-2; v_call: TRBV5-4; cdr3_aa: ASSTRGQGADGYT
j_call: TRBJ2-5; v_call: TRBV5-8; cdr3_aa: ASSLGTSPLQETQY
j_call: TRBJ1-2; v_call: TRBV11-2; cdr3_aa: ASSLDPGGDYGYT
j_call: TRBJ1-5; v_call: TRBV4-3; cdr3_aa: ASSQDLPGGSYSNQPQH
j_call: TRBJ1-2; v_call: TRBV12-3/TRBV12-4; cdr3_aa: ASSLEQKRGYT
j_call: TRBJ1-1; v_call: TRBV6-5; cdr3_aa: ASRTGQANTEAF
j_call: TRBJ1-4; v_call: TRBV15; cdr3_aa: ATSRPGRADEKLF
j_call: TRBJ1-2; v_call: TRBV7-2; cdr3_aa: ASSVQGTNYGYT
j_call: TRBJ2-1; v_call: TRBV5-1; cdr3_aa: ASSLQSLEGNEQF
j_call: TRBJ1-5; v_call: TRBV9; cdr3_aa: ASSAEYSGDQH
j_call: TRBJ2-2; v_call: TRBV24-1; cdr3_aa: ATSDAQGYTGELF
j_call: TRBJ1-1; v_call: TRBV18; cdr3_aa: ASSPQGTSNTEAF
j_call: TRBJ2-5; v_call: TRBV3-1/TRBV3-2; cdr3_aa: ASLHTGGPAD